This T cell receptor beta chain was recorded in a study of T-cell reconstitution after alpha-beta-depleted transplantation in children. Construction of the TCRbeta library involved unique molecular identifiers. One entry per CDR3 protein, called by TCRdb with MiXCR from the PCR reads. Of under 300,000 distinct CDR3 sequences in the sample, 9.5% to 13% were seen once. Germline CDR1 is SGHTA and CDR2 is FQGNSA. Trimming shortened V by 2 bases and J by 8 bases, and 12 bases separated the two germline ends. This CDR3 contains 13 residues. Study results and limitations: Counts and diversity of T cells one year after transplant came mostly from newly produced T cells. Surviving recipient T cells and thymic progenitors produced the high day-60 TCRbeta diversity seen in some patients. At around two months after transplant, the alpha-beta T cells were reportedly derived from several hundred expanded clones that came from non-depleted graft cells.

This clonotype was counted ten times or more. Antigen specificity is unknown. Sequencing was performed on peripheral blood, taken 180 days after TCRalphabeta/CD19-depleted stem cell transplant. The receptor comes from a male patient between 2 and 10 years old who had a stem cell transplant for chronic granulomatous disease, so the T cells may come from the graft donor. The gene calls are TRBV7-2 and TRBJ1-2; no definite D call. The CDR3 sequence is CASSLQLTGGYTF. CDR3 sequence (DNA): TGTGCCAGCAGCTTACAACTGACGGGGGGCTACACCTTC. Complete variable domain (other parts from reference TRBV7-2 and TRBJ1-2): GAGVSQSPSNKVTEKGKDVELRCDPISGHTALYWYRQSLGQGLEFLIYFQGNSAPDKSGLPSDRFSAERTGGSVSTLTIQRTQQEDSAVYLCASSLQLTGGYTFGSGTRLTVV.